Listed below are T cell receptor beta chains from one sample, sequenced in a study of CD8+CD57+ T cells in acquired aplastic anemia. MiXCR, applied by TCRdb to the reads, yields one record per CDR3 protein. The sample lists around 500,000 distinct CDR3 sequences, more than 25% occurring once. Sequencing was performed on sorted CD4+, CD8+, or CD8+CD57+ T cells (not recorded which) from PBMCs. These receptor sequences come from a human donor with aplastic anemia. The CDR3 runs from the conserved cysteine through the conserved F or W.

CASSEVGPFGQPQHF	TRBV2
CASSGTGFVVDTQYF	TRBV9
CASSPLLRGFDYGYTF	TRBV11-2
CASSLPGQDNYGYTF	TRBV7-9
CASSYRGPGNQPQHF	TRBV6-5
CSGRLADNEQFF	TRBV29-1
CASSFPGLATYNEQFF	TRBV5-4
CSARWGNQPQHF	TRBV20-1
CSVLRTSGGGGEQFF	TRBV29-1
CATSRDPPGSGANVLTF	TRBV15
CATSSWQGANYGYTF	TRBV15
CASSFASNTYEQYF	TRBV7-2
CASSLDRGHSYEQYF	TRBV14
CASSLALAAYEQYF	TRBV5-1
CASSTKRTGIEAFF	TRBV2
CASSILRGGRETQYF	TRBV19
CASSLAGRRGGSDTQYF	TRBV5-1
CASSKSAQGHHMNTEAFF	TRBV9
CAISVMGNYGYTF	TRBV10-3
CASSIDRTAYGYTF	TRBV19
CASSLRRGAMNTEAFF	TRBV5-1
CSVHEGEGTEAFF	TRBV29-1
CASSDRDRGYNQPQHF	TRBV11-2
CASTDPGQGRNEQFF	TRBV10-2
CASSPRTATNYGYTF	TRBV5-1
CASSQRTFHF	TRBV7-9
CASSQQGWYGYTF	TRBV2
CASSRAGSNSPLHF	TRBV2